A single sample gave rise to the 5 T cell receptor beta chains below, sequenced in a study of cytomegalovirus exposure and HLA in healthy donors. PCR used 60 Vbeta primers and 13 Jbeta primers. Method: immunoSEQ multiplex PCR; TCRdb's copy keeps in-frame clones and lacks some. Of approximately 220,000 clones listed, 82% are singletons. The source material was PBMCs. These receptors all stem from a middle-aged man in good health and CMV-seropositive.

V and J are TRBV2 and TRBJ1-2; no clear D. The germline CDR1 and CDR2 sequences are SNHLY and FYNNEI. Trimming left V 4 bases short and J 5 bases short, with 14 bases between. CDR3 length equals 14 residues. This CDR3 reads CASSVGGLGYGYTF. In nucleotides, the CDR3 is TGTGCCAGCAGTGTTGGAGGGCTGGGGTATGGCTACACCTTC.

The rearrangement links TRBV7-3 to TRBJ1-2; no clear D gene. Germline-derived CDR1 and CDR2 are SGHTA and FQGTGA. The CDR3 totals 16 residues. V lost 1 base, J lost 4 bases, and 16 bases lay in between. CDR3 DNA sequence: TGTGCCAGCAGCTTAAGAGGCAGTGGGTTGAGCTATGGCTACACCTTC. Translating gives CASSLRGSGLSYGYTF.

This chain uses TRBV9 with TRBJ2-1; D is undetermined. Germline CDR1 and CDR2: SGDLS and YYNGEE. CDR3 size: 13 residues. The ends were cut back, 4 bases at V and 8 bases at J, with 13 bases in the middle. CDR3 residues: CASSLTTFDEQFF. The CDR3 region has the DNA TGTGCCAGCAGCCTAACTACGTTCGATGAGCAGTTCTTC.

The chain carries TRBV7-2 and TRBJ2-7; 10 nucleotides agree with TRBD1. J was trimmed by 4 bases and V by 1 base; bases with no gene match: 4. The CDR3 consists of 15 residues. The germline V gene has CDR1 SGHTA and CDR2 FQGNSA. The CDR3 loop is CASSLGRTGGYEQYV. For the CDR3, the DNA is TGTGCCAGCAGCTTAGGTAGGACAGGGGGTTACGAGCAGTACGTC.

The chain links TRBV6-5 to TRBJ2-7, with TRBD1 matching 10 bases. Germline V gene lookup returns CDR1 MNHEY and CDR2 SVGAGI. V gave up 6 bases and J gave up 2 bases; unmatched junction bases: 4. The CDR3 is 14 amino acids. CDR3 sequence (DNA): TGTGCCAGCAGCCGGGGACAGGGGACCTACGAGCAGTACGTC. Translating it yields CASSRGQGTYEQYV.